These T cell receptor beta chains were read from a single sample in a study of Ad26.COV2.S vaccination and SARS-CoV-2 variants. The repertoire was sequenced with immunoSEQ multiplex PCR; TCRdb's copy has only in-frame clones and lacks some. The table lists some 290,000 clones, around 81% of them singletons, with approximately 2.2% in the top ten. This specimen consisted of peripheral blood, obtained in a trial of Ad26.COV2.S vaccine versus placebo. The receptors come from a person between 18 and 65 years old who received the Ad26.COV2.S COVID-19 vaccine or a placebo. Each CDR3 is given with its conserved first and last residue. Only part of the rows carry a size: once, few, many, or a class if the clone is expanded.

>-|TRBV7-9|13|TRBJ2-5
CASSPLALETQYF
>-|TRBV11-3|13|TRBJ1-1
CASSSRRDTEAFF
>-|TRBV7-6|15|TRBJ2-5
CASSLLGSGRETQYF
>-|TRBV5-6|17|TRBJ2-2
CASSSGLRGPDTGELFF
>-|TRBV5-1|14|TRBJ2-3
CASSLRRGTDTQYF
>-|TRBV6-4|14|TRBJ1-4
CASSAGGEGEKLFF
>-|TRBV10-3|15|TRBJ1-1
CAISESRGLGTEAFF
>few|TRBV7-2|13|TRBJ1-1
CASSRQGNTEAFF
>-|TRBV6-5|14|TRBJ2-5
CASSYSDREETQYF
>-|TRBV2|14|TRBJ2-7
CASREDLGYYEQYF
>-|TRBV5-1|18|TRBJ2-2
CASSFEPGQGLNTGELFF
>once|TRBV18|12|TRBJ2-1
CASSPRRGEQFF
>-|TRBV27|17|TRBJ2-7
CASSLATSRVRGDEQYF
>-|TRBV28|14|TRBJ1-2
CASSSGQGIYGYTF
>-|TRBV7-2|13|TRBJ2-1
CASSLVPYNEQFF
>-|TRBV12-3/TRBV12-4|13|TRBJ1-2
CASRTERSYGYTF
>-|TRBV19|12|TRBJ2-1
CASSSVGNEQFF
>-|TRBV27|13|TRBJ1-3
CASKGQNRNTIYF
>few|TRBV2|14|TRBJ1-6
CASRRDRVNSPLHF
>-|TRBV4-2|16|TRBJ2-5
CASSHGPAGGSETQYF